This T cell receptor beta chain was found in a study of identical twins. Whole-study results and caveats: With abundant cord blood beta clonotypes, insertions were fewer; memory repertoires showed no such pattern. Donors were not followed over many years; analysis was cross-sectional.

Template switching introduced a universal primer site, and the cDNA bore unique molecular identifiers. Each CDR3 protein is one row after TCRdb ran MiXCR on the 5' RACE reads. The sample lists 1.5 million to 2 million distinct CDR3 sequences; around 33% were seen once. In this sample, this clonotype turned up many times. The antigen is unknown. CDR1 WSHSY and CDR2 SAAADI come from the germline V gene. The V end was cut by 8 bases, the J end by 0 bases, with 8 bases between. This CDR3 is 12 amino acids long. The V call is TRBV10-2, the J call TRBJ2-7; possible D gene TRBD2, 5 bases. The source of this sequence is a newborn girl in good health. Sequencing was done on a sample of cord blood. The CDR3 reads CASGLVSYEQYF. The CDR3 DNA reads as TGCGCCAGCGGACTGGTCTCCTACGAGCAGTACTTC.